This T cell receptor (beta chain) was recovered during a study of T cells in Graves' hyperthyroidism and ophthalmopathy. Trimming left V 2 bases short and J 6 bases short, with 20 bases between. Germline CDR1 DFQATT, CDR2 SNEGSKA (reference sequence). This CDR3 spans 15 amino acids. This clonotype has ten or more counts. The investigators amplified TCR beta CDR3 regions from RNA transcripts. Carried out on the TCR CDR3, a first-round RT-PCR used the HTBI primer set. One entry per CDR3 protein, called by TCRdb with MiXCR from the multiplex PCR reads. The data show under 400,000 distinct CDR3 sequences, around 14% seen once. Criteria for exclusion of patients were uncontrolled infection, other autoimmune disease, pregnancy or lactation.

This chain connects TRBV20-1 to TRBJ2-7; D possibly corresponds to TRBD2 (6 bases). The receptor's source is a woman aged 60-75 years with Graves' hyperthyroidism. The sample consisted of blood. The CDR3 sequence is CSARWGTTFGGEQYF. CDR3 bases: TGCAGTGCTAGATGGGGTACTACGTTCGGGGGCGAGCAGTACTTC.